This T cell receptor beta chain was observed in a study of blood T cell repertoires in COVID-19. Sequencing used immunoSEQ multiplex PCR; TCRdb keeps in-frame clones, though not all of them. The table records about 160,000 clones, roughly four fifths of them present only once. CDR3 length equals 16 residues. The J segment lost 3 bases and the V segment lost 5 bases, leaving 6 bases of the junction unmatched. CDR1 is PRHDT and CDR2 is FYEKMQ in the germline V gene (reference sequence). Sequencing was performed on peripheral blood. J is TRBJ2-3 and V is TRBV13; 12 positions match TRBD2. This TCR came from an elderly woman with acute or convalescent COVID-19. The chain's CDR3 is CASSPRLAGATDTQYF. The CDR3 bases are TGTGCCAGCAGCCCACGACTAGCGGGAGCAACAGATACGCAGTATTTT.